These 3 T cell receptor beta chains were all obtained from the same sample, sequenced in a study of early T cells in non-severe SARS-CoV-2 infection. TCRdb re-called the 5' RACE reads with MiXCR, one entry per CDR3 protein. Of 65,000 to 70,000 distinct CDR3 sequences listed, about 11% were seen once; the top ten hold around 6.6%. Sequencing was carried out using whole blood. All receptors come from an adult who was a healthcare worker with PCR-confirmed SARS-CoV-2 infection or an uninfected control (not recorded which).

This clonotype was counted between two and nine times. This chain uses TRBV18 with TRBJ2-5; D perhaps matches TRBD1 (6 bases). The CDR3 is 14 residues long. Trimming cost V 3 bases and J 5 bases, with 13 bases left between them. Germline loops: CDR1 KGHSH, CDR2 LQKENI. This CDR3 reads CASSPSNQGETQYF. CDR3 DNA: TGTGCCAGCTCACCGTCTAATCAGGGGGAGACCCAGTACTTC.

This clonotype was seen more than once but under ten times. This sequence joins TRBV20-1 and TRBJ2-1; 9 bases are a match to TRBD2. Trimming removed 3 bases from V and 4 bases from J; junction bases left unmatched: 4. Germline-derived CDR1 and CDR2 are DFQATT and SNEGSKA (reference sequence). This CDR3 is built from 14 residues. This chain's CDR3 is CSARLAGPYNEQFF. The CDR3 nucleotides are TGCAGTGCTAGGCTAGCGGGACCTTACAATGAGCAGTTCTTC.

This clonotype was observed a few times. J is TRBJ1-6 and V is TRBV12-3 or TRBV12-4; D is undetermined. Deletions cut 8 bases from V and 2 bases from J, with 7 bases between. The CDR3 is 13 residues long. CDR3 nucleotide sequence: TGTGCCAGCCTACTGGCCTATAATTCACCCCTCCACTTT. It yields the protein CASLLAYNSPLHF.